This T cell receptor beta chain was obtained from a study of blood T cell repertoires in COVID-19. The CDR3 spans 15 residues. With 0 bases removed from V and 4 bases from J, the gap between germline ends came to 13 bases. Looked up from germline, CDR1 is SGDLS and CDR2 is YYNGEE. Assay: immunoSEQ multiplex PCR; the TCRdb copy retains only in-frame clones and omits some. The repertoire holds about 210,000 clones, with 70% to 90% as singletons. This clonotype was sampled from a middle-aged man who had recovered from COVID-19. Sequencing input: PBMCs or T cells enriched from blood (not recorded which). The chain is built from TRBV9 and TRBJ1-2; D remains unclear. The CDR3 coding sequence is TGTGCCAGCAGCGTAGATCCGGGAGAAGGCTATGGCTACACCTTC. Translation gives CASSVDPGEGYGYTF. The whole variable domain, filled in from reference TRBV9 and TRBJ1-2, reads DSGVTQTPKHLITATGQRVTLRCSPRSGDLSVYWYQQSLDQGLQFLIQYYNGEERAKGNILERFSAQQFPDLHSELNLSSLELGDSALYFCASSVDPGEGYGYTFGSGTRLTVV.